This TCR beta chain was retrieved from a study of cytomegalovirus exposure and HLA in healthy donors. This clone was seen only once. No antigen is known for it. The CDR3 spans 17 residues. The V end lost 4 bases, the J end lost 2 bases, and 17 bases lay between the germline ends. Germline lookup yields CDR1 MGHRA and CDR2 YSYEKL. Researchers ran the PCR with 60 Vbeta and 13 Jbeta primers. Data came from immunoSEQ multiplex PCR; TCRdb stores just in-frame clones and leaves some out. This sample yields roughly 170,000 clones, of which roughly four fifths are seen a single time; 1.6% belongs to the top ten. Study results and caveats: Investigators reported 150 to 200 TCR beta chains as tied to cytomegalovirus.

Source material: PBMCs. The TCR sequence derives from a man aged 50-60 years in good health and CMV-seronegative. The chain uses TRBV4-1 and TRBJ2-2; D may be TRBD2 (6 bases). Here the CDR3 reads CASSRGPPGTNTGELFF. In DNA, the CDR3 is TGCGCCAGCAGCCGCGGACCACCCGGGACTAACACCGGGGAGCTGTTTTTT.